The TCR beta chain described here comes from a study of vaccination and CD4 T cells after COVID-19. Remarks on this clonotype: Its antigen is still unknown.

The treatment denotes: approximately nine-day PBMC culture with coronavirus spike peptide pools or control peptides (ViraFEST assay). With the Oncomine TCR Beta short-read assay, DNA from cultured CD4+ T cells was sequenced. TCRdb ran MiXCR on the PCR reads and lists one entry per CDR3 protein. The data contain some 13,000 distinct CDR3 sequences, around a quarter of them singletons. Germline V CDR1 and CDR2: LNHDA, SQIVND (reference sequence). V shed 3 bases, J shed 7 bases, and the junction held 6 bases outside the gene matches. This CDR3 region has 14 residues. The chain combines TRBV19 with TRBJ1-5; 7 bases align to TRBD1. The source material was CD4+ T cells from blood, cultured in vitro. This clonotype was sampled from a human donor who had recovered from COVID-19. CDR3 bases: TGTGCCAGTAGTATGGAGGGGGCAAGGCAGCCCCAGCATTTT. It specifies CASSMEGARQPQHF.